A selection of T cell receptor beta chains follows, all from one sample in a study of shared clonotypes between healthy human individuals. Only in-frame clones appear in the TCRdb table, and some are missing; sequencing was by immunoSEQ multiplex PCR. Altogether 2.3 million or so clones are present, just over 90% being singletons, with the ten largest covering 0.35% to 0.5%. Specimen: naive CD4+ T cells from PBMCs. These TCRs come from a man between 18 and 29 years old in good health. Some clones in this sample may be carry-over from other donors' samples. CDR3s include the opening cysteine and the closing phenylalanine or tryptophan. Fields, in order: V gene, D gene, clone size, J gene, CDR3 DNA, CDR3 protein. A D gene is named only where the DNA matches it firmly. Size is omitted from some rows. Given values are once, few, many or a class for expanded clones.

TRBV1	.	.	TRBJ2-1	TGCACCAGCAGCCAGACTAGCGGGCAGGAATCGGGGGAGTTCTTC	CTSSQTSGQESGEFF
TRBV5-4	TRBD2	once	TRBJ2-1	TGTGCCAGCAGCTTGGGTGGCGGGAGTAGGAATGAGCAGTTCTTC	CASSLGGGSRNEQFF
TRBV19	.	.	TRBJ1-1	TGTGCCAGTAGTAAATCCCTAGACACTGAAGCTTTCTTT	CASSKSLDTEAFF
TRBV21-1	.	.	TRBJ2-1	TGTGCCAGCAGCAAAGTTGACAGGAGCTCCTACAATGAGCAGTTCTTC	CASSKVDRSSYNEQFF
TRBV9	TRBD2	.	TRBJ2-7	TGTGCCAGCAGCGTATTGGCGGGAGGCTACGAGCAGTACTTC	CASSVLAGGYEQYF
TRBV28	TRBD1	.	TRBJ1-3	TGTGCCAGCAGTTTACAGGGGGTTTATGGAAACACCATATATTTT	CASSLQGVYGNTIYF
TRBV5-1	.	.	TRBJ1-1	TGCGCCAGCAGCTTGGTGGTGAACACTGAAGCTTTCTTT	CASSLVVNTEAFF
TRBV9	TRBD2	.	TRBJ2-3	TGTGCCAGCAGCCCTAGCGGTTACGTGCCAGATACGCAGTATTTT	CASSPSGYVPDTQYF
TRBV6-1	.	.	TRBJ2-2	TGTGCCAGCAGCGACCTGGGAAATACCGGGGAGCTGTTTTTT	CASSDLGNTGELFF
TRBV28	.	.	TRBJ1-3	TGTGCCAGCAGCGACCAGGGTTCTGGAAACACCATATATTTT	CASSDQGSGNTIYF
TRBV5-6	.	.	TRBJ2-7	TGTGCCAGCAGCTTACCGGTGCCACGTTACGAGCAGTACTTC	CASSLPVPRYEQYF
TRBV6-5	.	.	TRBJ1-2	TGTGCCAGCAGCCCGGGCCTCGCCCACTATGGCTACACCTTC	CASSPGLAHYGYTF
TRBV9	TRBD2	.	TRBJ2-1	TGTGCCAGCAGCGTAGAGGGGGGACTAGAGTCCAATGAGCAGTTCTTC	CASSVEGGLESNEQFF
TRBV28	TRBD1	.	TRBJ2-7	TGTGCCAGCAGTTTGGCAGGGGGCCCTTGGTACTTC	CASSLAGGPWYF
TRBV7-8	TRBD1	.	TRBJ2-3	TGTGCCAGCAGCCAGGGGGATTGGGGAGATACGCAGTATTTT	CASSQGDWGDTQYF
TRBV5-1	TRBD2	.	TRBJ2-1	TGCGCCAGCAGCTTGGGGGGAGGGCCGGATGGTGATGAGCAGTTCTTC	CASSLGGGPDGDEQFF
TRBV18	.	.	TRBJ2-2	TGTGCCAGCTCACCACAGGCAGGGGCTAACACCGGGGAGCTGTTTTTT	CASSPQAGANTGELFF
TRBV4-3	.	.	TRBJ1-1	TGCGCCAGCAGCCAAGACTCTAGGAGCGCCCTGGGGGACACTGAAGCTTTCTTT	CASSQDSRSALGDTEAFF
TRBV6-5	.	.	TRBJ2-5	TGTGCCAGCAGTTACGATCCTAGCGCAGAGACCCAGTACTTC	CASSYDPSAETQYF
TRBV2	TRBD1	.	TRBJ2-4	TGTGCCAGCTGCCTACGACAGGGGGCTGGAGCCAAAAACATTCAGTACTTC	CASCLRQGAGAKNIQYF
TRBV6-1	.	once	TRBJ2-6	TGTGCCGGACGACACCCACACTCTGGGGCCAACGTCCTGACTTTC	CAGRHPHSGANVLTF
TRBV19	.	.	TRBJ2-3	TGTGCCAGTAGTATAGGTGGACAGTTAGGGGATACGCAGTATTTT	CASSIGGQLGDTQYF
TRBV2	TRBD1	.	TRBJ1-5	TGTGCCAGCAGTGAAATACAGGGGGTGAGTCTTCAGCCCCAGCATTTT	CASSEIQGVSLQPQHF
TRBV30	TRBD1	.	TRBJ2-7	TGTGCCTGGACCACAGGGGACGAGCAGTACTTC	CAWTTGDEQYF
TRBV5-5	TRBD1	.	TRBJ2-2	TGTGCCAGCAGCTTGAGAGGGGGCGCGAACACCGGGGAGCTGTTTTTT	CASSLRGGANTGELFF
TRBV21-1	.	.	TRBJ2-7	TGTGCCAGCAGCCCGAACCCTGGGGACTACGAGCAGTACTTC	CASSPNPGDYEQYF
TRBV5-1	TRBD2	.	TRBJ2-2	TGCGCCAGCAGCACGGGACTAGCGGGATCGAACACCGGGGAGCTGTTTTTT	CASSTGLAGSNTGELFF
TRBV9	.	.	TRBJ2-3	TGTGCCAGCAGCGTAAGGAATGGGGGGACAGATACGCAGTATTTT	CASSVRNGGTDTQYF
TRBV5-1	TRBD1	.	TRBJ2-7	TGCGCCAGCAGCTCAGGACAGGGGGAGATCGAGCAGTACTTC	CASSSGQGEIEQYF